This TCR beta chain emerged from a study of siplizumab effects on memory and regulatory T cells. Only in-frame clones appear in the TCRdb table, and some are missing; sequencing was by immunoSEQ multiplex PCR. This table holds around 95,000 clones, 75% to 95% found once. The sequencing input was CD4+ T cells sorted from blood. The origin of this receptor is a human donor in good health.

The CDR3 DNA follows: TGTGCCAGCAGCGGTACCGGTGGCCTAGCCAAAAACATTCAGTACTTC. Its translation: CASSGTGGLAKNIQYF. The V gene is TRBV9, the J gene TRBJ2-4, with D uncertain. The germline gives CDR1 SGDLS, CDR2 YYNGEE. Trimming took off 3 bases at V and 0 bases at J, with 13 bases between the two ends. The CDR3 is 16 residues long.